These T cell receptor beta chains were read from a single sample in a study of identical twins. TCRdb independently ran MiXCR on the 5' RACE reads; one entry per CDR3 protein. The sample carries 500,000 to 650,000 distinct CDR3 sequences, 7.1% recorded once. A further study also used this sample, focusing on yellow fever vaccine responses in identical twins.

The sample comprised PBMCs. The receptors come from a woman between 18 and 30 years old in good health. CDR3s leave out the opening cysteine and the closing phenylalanine or tryptophan. Size is stated for part of the rows, as once, few or many counts, or as a class when the clone is expanded.

v_call: TRBV20-1
clone_size: many
cdr3_aa: SAHDWGVPSPEETQY

v_call: TRBV2
clone_size: few
cdr3_aa: ASSPLSSQETQY

v_call: TRBV5-1
clone_size: NA
cdr3_aa: ASSLYGASSYNEQF

v_call: TRBV6-5
clone_size: many
cdr3_aa: ASSYAESLEAF

v_call: TRBV11-2
clone_size: many
cdr3_aa: ASSLEPVPRAILAKNIQY

v_call: TRBV6-4
clone_size: NA
cdr3_aa: ASSDSLTGGLRSYNEQF

v_call: TRBV6-1
clone_size: few
cdr3_aa: ASSEWGPNTIY

v_call: TRBV6-4
clone_size: NA
cdr3_aa: ASIPLITGELF

v_call: TRBV28
clone_size: NA
cdr3_aa: ASSLSWPPGLKETQY

v_call: TRBV7-8
clone_size: many
cdr3_aa: ASSSPLAGARTEAF

v_call: TRBV12-3/TRBV12-4
clone_size: many
cdr3_aa: ASRAGQPNEKLF

v_call: TRBV20-1
clone_size: few
cdr3_aa: SASDSNTEAF

v_call: TRBV24-1
clone_size: many
cdr3_aa: ATRVGRNEQF

v_call: TRBV12-3/TRBV12-4
clone_size: many
cdr3_aa: ASSPDRDGVGKLF

v_call: TRBV5-1
clone_size: many
cdr3_aa: ASSKGLATDTQY

v_call: TRBV9
clone_size: NA
cdr3_aa: ASSVGSEANYGYT

v_call: TRBV29-1
clone_size: few
cdr3_aa: SVGRLGGQGETQY

v_call: TRBV18
clone_size: NA
cdr3_aa: ASSAEGTGANVLT